This T cell receptor beta chain came from a study of blood T cell repertoires in COVID-19. On the study more broadly: The samples span acute and convalescent COVID-19 from the United States, Italy and Spain.

Trimming cost V 4 bases and J 5 bases, with 17 bases left between them. This CDR3 contains 16 residues. Germline V lookup: CDR1 LGHDT, CDR2 YNNKEL (reference sequence). Using immunoSEQ multiplex PCR, the repertoire was profiled, and TCRdb retains in-frame clones only, with some absent. The profile shows 150,000 to 200,000 clones, approximately 82% of them singletons. This chain joins TRBV3-1 (or the pseudogene TRBV3-2) and TRBJ2-2; possibly TRBD2 for D (6 bases). The receptor's source is an elderly woman with active or convalescent COVID-19. Sequenced: peripheral blood. Here the CDR3 reads CASSPSSVGTTGELFF. The CDR3 DNA is TGTGCCAGCAGCCCTTCTAGCGTAGGAACGACCGGGGAGCTGTTTTTT.